This TCR beta chain originates from a study of T cells in Graves' hyperthyroidism and ophthalmopathy. Regions amplified from RNA transcripts were the TCR beta CDR3 regions. An initial round of RT-PCR targeting the TCR CDR3 relied on the HTBI primer set. TCRdb called the multiplex PCR reads again in MiXCR, with one record for every CDR3 protein. The sample lists a few hundred thousand distinct CDR3 sequences, 40% to 55% occurring once. Germline CDR1 reads MNHEY; CDR2 reads SVGAGI. Trimming cost V 4 bases and J 6 bases; bases outside gene matches: 9. The CDR3 extends over 15 amino acids. This chain links TRBV6-5 with TRBJ2-5; 9 bases are shared with TRBD2. Input material: peripheral blood or thyroid tissue (not recorded which). This receptor was identified in a young woman with Graves' hyperthyroidism. The CDR3 region has the DNA TGTGCCAGCAGTTTATCCGGGACTAGCTTACAGACCCAGTACTTC. This codes for CASSLSGTSLQTQYF.